These 8 T cell receptor beta chains came from one sample sequenced in a study of CD8 T cells in ankylosing spondylitis. TCRdb fed the 5' RACE reads into MiXCR, producing one record per CDR3 protein. The sample has 330,000 or so distinct CDR3 sequences; 8% are singletons. No antigen has been assigned to these receptors. Whole-study results and caveats: A TCR beta motif made of 7 to 9 highly homologous variants seemed typical of ankylosing spondylitis blood.

The specimen was blood, either unsorted or a sorted T cell fraction (not recorded which). All receptors derive from a male donor with ankylosing spondylitis.

This sequence joins TRBV9 and TRBJ2-2; TRBD2 agrees at 14 bases. The CDR3 is made up of 16 amino acids. Germline V lookup: CDR1 SGDLS, CDR2 YYNGEE. V was clipped by 3 bases and J by 6 bases; unmatched bases: 4. The CDR3 sequence: CASSEGTSGSSGELFF. CDR3 bases: TGTGCCAGCAGCGAGGGGACTAGCGGGAGTTCCGGGGAGCTGTTTTTT.

This clonotype was counted only a few times. The chain has TRBV27 and TRBJ2-5; the D gene is possibly TRBD1 (7 bases). Trimming shortened V by 4 bases and J by 4 bases, and 13 bases separated the two germline ends. The CDR3 is 14 residues long. Germline V gives CDR1 MNHEY, CDR2 SMNVEV (reference sequence). CDR3: CASSWNRGGETQYF. CDR3 in DNA: TGTGCCAGCAGTTGGAACAGGGGAGGAGAGACCCAGTACTTC.

This clonotype turned up a few times. This chain connects TRBV20-1 to TRBJ2-3; TRBD2 matches at 7 bases. The trim removed 5 bases at V and 0 bases at J, leaving 2 bases unmatched. This CDR3 is built from 13 residues. Germline CDR1 and CDR2: DFQATT and SNEGSKA (reference sequence). CDR3 coding DNA: TGCAGTGCTGGGGGGGATAGCACAGATACGCAGTATTTT. Encoded protein: CSAGGDSTDTQYF.

This clonotype was seen a handful of times. The V call is TRBV7-2, the J call TRBJ1-3; D gene uncertain. Per germline, CDR1 SGHTA and CDR2 FQGNSA. This CDR3 is built from 15 residues. Trimming took 1 base from V and 4 from J, leaving 11 bases between them. The CDR3 nucleotides read TGTGCCAGCAGCTTAGAAGTGGACTCCGGAAACACCATATATTTT. Translating it yields CASSLEVDSGNTIYF.

The genes are TRBV30 and TRBJ1-1; D remains ambiguous. The V gene's germline CDR1 is GTSNPN and CDR2 SVGIG (reference sequence). Trimming removed 5 bases from V and 6 bases from J, with 7 bases in between. The CDR3 is 10 residues long. CDR3 loop: CAWARPEAFF. In DNA, the CDR3 is TGTGCCTGGGCCAGACCTGAAGCTTTCTTT.

This clonotype was seen a few times. The CDR3 loop is CASSVTGGTNQPQHF. The CDR3 DNA is TGTGCCAGCAGTGTGACTGGGGGAACGAACCAGCCCCAGCATTTT. The chain links TRBV2 to TRBJ1-5; D possibly corresponds to TRBD1 (5 bases). The CDR3 is 15 amino acids. CDR1 and CDR2 (germline): SNHLY, FYNNEI. Trimming removed 4 bases from V and 7 bases from J, with 17 bases in between. The whole variable domain, filled in from reference TRBV2 and TRBJ1-5, reads EPEVTQTPSHQVTQMGQEVILRCVPISNHLYFYWYRQILGQKVEFLVSFYNNEISEKSEIFDDQFSVERPDGSNFTLKIRSTKLEDSAMYFCASSVTGGTNQPQHFGDGTRLSIL.

The chain employs TRBV29-1 and TRBJ1-1, with D maybe TRBD1 (6 bases). V dropped 4 bases and J dropped 1 base, with 10 bases sitting between them. This CDR3 has 13 residues. Germline lookup yields CDR1 SQVTM and CDR2 ANQGSEA. In nucleotides, the CDR3 is TGCAGCGTTGGACACAGGGCGAACACTGAAGCTTTCTTT. This translates into CSVGHRANTEAFF.

This clonotype was seen a few times. The rearrangement joins TRBV20-1 to TRBJ2-3; tentative D call: TRBD1 (5 bases). Germline assignment: CDR1 DFQATT and CDR2 SNEGSKA (reference sequence). The CDR3 runs to 14 residues. V shed 6 bases and J shed 5 bases, with 18 bases lying between them. The CDR3 region is CSAPPGWQGDTQYF. DNA for the CDR3: TGCAGTGCACCCCCAGGTTGGCAGGGAGATACGCAGTATTTT.